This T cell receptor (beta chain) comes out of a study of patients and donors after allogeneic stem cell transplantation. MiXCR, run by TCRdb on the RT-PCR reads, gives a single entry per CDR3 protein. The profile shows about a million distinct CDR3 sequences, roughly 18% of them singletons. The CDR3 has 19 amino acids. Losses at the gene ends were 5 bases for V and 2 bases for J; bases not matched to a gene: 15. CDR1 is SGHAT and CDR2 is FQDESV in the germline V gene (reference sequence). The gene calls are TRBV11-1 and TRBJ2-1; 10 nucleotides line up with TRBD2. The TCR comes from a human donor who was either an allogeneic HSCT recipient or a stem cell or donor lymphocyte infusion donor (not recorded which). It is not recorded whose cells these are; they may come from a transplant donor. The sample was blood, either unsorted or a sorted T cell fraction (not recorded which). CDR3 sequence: CASSPRRASGGVTYNEQFF. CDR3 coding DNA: TGTGCCAGCAGCCCGAGGAGGGCCAGCGGGGGGGTCACCTACAATGAGCAGTTCTTC.